This TCR beta chain was recorded in a study of blood T cell repertoires in COVID-19. Study-level background: Researchers got acute and convalescent COVID-19 samples from the United States, Italy and Spain. Nucleic acid was either cDNA or gDNA, and it came from T cells, B-cell-depleted T cells, or PBMCs.

In the authors' methods: Scientists estimated how many nucleated cells there were by amplifying reference gene primers. Profiling relied on immunoSEQ multiplex PCR, and the TCRdb table lists in-frame clones only, not all of them. V and J calls and clone size are copied from that table; D and trimming were computed from the DNA. The profile shows under 200,000 clones, more than 85% of them singletons. The CDR3 covers 16 residues. V was pared by 5 bases and J by 4 bases, with 9 bases of the junction left unmatched. Germline V CDR1 and CDR2: MDHEN, SYDVKM. The chain employs TRBV28 and TRBJ2-5; 11 bases align to TRBD2. This TCR came from a woman of 80 years or more in a cohort sampled during active or convalescent COVID-19. The sample comprised peripheral blood. DNA for the CDR3: TGTGCCAGCAGTCCTACCCTAGCGGGGGGCCTAGAGACCCAGTACTTC. It is translated as CASSPTLAGGLETQYF. Full variable domain (rest looked up from reference TRBV28 and TRBJ2-5): DVKVTQSSRYLVKRTGEKVFLECVQDMDHENMFWYRQDPGLGLRLIYFSYDVKMKEKGDIPEGYSVSREKKERFSLILESASTNQTSMYLCASSPTLAGGLETQYFGPGTRLLVL.